This T cell receptor (beta chain) emerged from a study of CD8 T cells in Susac syndrome. This CDR3 is 12 amino acids long. CDR1 is DFQATT and CDR2 is SNEGSKA in the germline V gene (reference sequence). V lost 6 bases to trimming and J lost 4 bases, with 12 bases between them. Random hexamers were used to reverse transcribe the RNA input (about 0.5 to 1 ug). The amplification used immunoSEQ multiplex PCR on TCR beta CDR3; it spanned 54 Vbeta and 13 Jbeta. A single record per CDR3 protein comes from TCRdb applying MiXCR to the immunoSEQ multiplex PCR reads. The sample shows about 240,000 distinct CDR3 sequences, 90% to 96% of them seen only once.

The sequencing sample was made of CD4+ T cells from PBMCs. This chain connects TRBV20-1 to TRBJ2-5; unclear D gene. The TCR sequence derives from a human donor with Susac syndrome. DNA for the CDR3: TGCAGTGCGAAAGAGTTGGGAGAGACCCAGTACTTC. This gives the protein CSAKELGETQYF.